The 31 T cell receptor beta chains below all came from one sample that was sequenced in a study of T cell clones after liver transplantation. Using immunoSEQ multiplex PCR, the repertoire was profiled, and TCRdb retains in-frame clones only, with some absent. The sample records about 68,000 clones, about 91% being singletons. The sample consisted of CD4+ T cells from blood, taken roughly 26 months after liver transplant. Source of these receptors: a human patient who received a liver transplant. Some T cells may have originated in the graft donor.

The chain carries TRBV4-1 and TRBJ1-5; the match to TRBD1 covers 7 bases. The CDR3 covers 15 residues. The germline V gene encodes CDR1 MGHRA and CDR2 YSYEKL. V was clipped by 5 bases and J by 1 base; unmatched bases: 5. CDR3 loop: CASSYGTDSNQPQHF. As DNA, the CDR3 is TGCGCCAGCAGCTACGGGACAGACAGCAATCAGCCCCAGCATTTT.

CDR3 in DNA: TGTGCCAGCAGAAGGGACGAGACCGGGGAGCTGTTTTTT. It yields the protein CASRRDETGELFF. The chain has TRBV5-4 and TRBJ2-2; D assignment may be TRBD1 or TRBD2 (5 bases each). This CDR3 comprises 13 residues. The germline gives CDR1 SGHNT, CDR2 YYREEE (reference sequence). V lost 5 bases to trimming and J lost 5 bases, with 10 bases between them.

The gene calls are TRBV9 and TRBJ1-3; a weak D match, TRBD1 (6 bases). V was trimmed by 0 bases and J by 7 bases, leaving 11 bases between them. This CDR3 is 14 amino acids long. Per the germline V gene, CDR1 is SGDLS and CDR2 is YYNGEE. In nucleotides, the CDR3 is TGTGCCAGCAGCGTAGGTACCCAGGGGAACACCATATATTTT. Residues: CASSVGTQGNTIYF.

The rearrangement links TRBV19 to TRBJ2-1; a possible D gene is TRBD1 (6 bases). The V end lost 8 bases, the J end lost 10 bases, and 15 bases lay between the germline ends. Germline CDR1 and CDR2: LNHDA and SQIVND (reference sequence). This CDR3 is 12 amino acids long. The chain's CDR3 is CASLGQGWEQFF. The CDR3 DNA is TGTGCCAGTTTAGGTCAGGGGTGGGAGCAGTTCTTC.

The chain couples TRBV7-9 to TRBJ1-4; no definite D call. The germline V and J ends were trimmed by 1 base and 6 bases, with 12 bases remaining between them. Germline loops: CDR1 SEHNR, CDR2 FQNEAQ (reference sequence). The CDR3 totals 15 residues. As DNA, the CDR3 is TGTGCCAGCAGCTTAGGAACGGTCAGCGATGAAAAACTGTTTTTT. The encoded protein is CASSLGTVSDEKLFF.

V usage is TRBV5-5 and J usage is TRBJ1-2; 7 bases map to TRBD1. CDR1 SGHKS and CDR2 YYEKEE come from the germline V gene (reference sequence). The CDR3 is made up of 12 amino acids. The ends lost 1 base at V and 8 bases at J; junction bases unmatched: 2. The CDR3 loop reads CASSLTGQGYTF. CDR3 nucleotides: TGTGCCAGCAGCTTGACGGGACAGGGCTACACCTTC.

Here the CDR3 reads CASSSPGRVDTGELFF. The CDR3 coding sequence is TGTGCCAGCAGCTCCCCGGGTAGGGTAGACACCGGGGAGCTGTTTTTT. The chain has TRBV4-2 and TRBJ2-2; D is ambiguous. The CDR3 runs to 16 residues. Trimming removed 5 bases at V and 3 bases at J, with 16 bases between. From germline, CDR1 is LGHNA and CDR2 YNFKEQ.

CDR3 bases: TGTGCTAGTGGGACAGGGACCTATGGCTACACCTTC. Amino acid sequence: CASGTGTYGYTF. J is TRBJ1-2 and V is TRBV12-5, with 7 bases aligning to TRBD1. This CDR3 is built from 12 residues. Germline trimming cut 6 bases from V and 4 bases from J; bases unmatched to any gene: 2. The V gene's germline CDR1 is LGHNT and CDR2 FRNRAP.

This chain uses TRBV7-2 with TRBJ2-7; D is perhaps TRBD1 (6 bases). The germline CDR1 and CDR2 sequences are SGHTA and FQGNSA. Trimming stripped 2 bases from V and 5 bases from J, with 10 bases between. The CDR3 spans 13 residues. The CDR3 DNA follows: TGTGCCAGCAGCTTAATTCAGGGGAACGAGCAGTACTTC. Protein product: CASSLIQGNEQYF.

The V gene is TRBV21-1, the J gene TRBJ1-5. TRBV21-1 is a pseudogene. CDR3 size: 15 residues. The CDR3 sequence: CASSLQGEGNQPQHF. The CDR3 nucleotides read TGTGCCAGCAGCTTGCAGGGAGAGGGCAATCAGCCCCAGCATTTT.

The rearrangement joins TRBV19 to TRBJ1-4; a possible D gene is TRBD1 (6 bases). Trimming removed 5 bases at V and 15 bases at J, with 22 bases between. The CDR3 loop spans 14 amino acids. Per germline, CDR1 LNHDA and CDR2 SQIVND (reference sequence). CDR3 sequence (DNA): TGTGCCAGTAGTCCCCGAGAGGGGGGAATGAGGGTGTTTTTT. This translates into CASSPREGGMRVFF. The whole variable domain, remainder taken from reference TRBV19 and TRBJ1-4, is DGGITQSPKYLFRKEGQNVTLSCEQNLNHDAMYWYRQDPGQGLRLIYYSQIVNDFQKGDIAEGYSVSREKKESFPLTVTSAQKNPTAFYLCASSPREGGMRVFFGSGTQLSVL.

The V call is TRBV7-2, the J call TRBJ2-1; D not resolved. Germline V lookup: CDR1 SGHTA, CDR2 FQGNSA. Trimming removed 1 base at V and 4 bases at J, with 11 bases between. CDR3 length equals 15 residues. This CDR3 reads CASSLESTVYNEQFF. The DNA for the CDR3 is TGTGCCAGCAGCTTAGAGTCGACGGTTTACAATGAGCAGTTCTTC.

This rearrangement joins TRBV28 to TRBJ2-7, with a possible D match to TRBD2 (5 bases). V lost 7 bases and J 5 bases, leaving 18 bases between the germline ends. CDR1 is MDHEN and CDR2 is SYDVKM in the germline V gene. This CDR3 is built from 14 residues. The CDR3: CASTMRSAGDEQYF. CDR3 in DNA: TGTGCCAGCACTATGAGATCGGCGGGCGACGAGCAGTACTTC.

This clone was counted a single time. V is TRBV21-1 and J is TRBJ1-4. TRBV21-1 represents a pseudogene. This CDR3 contains 15 residues. The CDR3 protein is CASMAAGTTNEKLFF. CDR3 sequence (DNA): TGTGCCAGCATGGCCGCGGGCACAACTAATGAAAAACTGTTTTTT.

The chain joins TRBV10-2 to TRBJ2-5, with D unclear. The V gene lost 8 bases and the J gene lost 0 bases, with 4 bases spanning the gap. Germline CDR1 WSHSY, CDR2 SAAADI. This CDR3 comprises 11 residues. CDR3 sequence: CASGYQETQYF. The DNA for the CDR3 is TGCGCCAGCGGCTACCAAGAGACCCAGTACTTC.

The chain is built from TRBV19 and TRBJ2-1; possibly TRBD1 for D (6 bases). V was clipped by 7 bases and J by 2 bases, with 18 bases between them. The CDR3 runs 16 residues. Germline CDR1 is LNHDA and CDR2 is SQIVND (reference sequence). The CDR3 is CASNVGTGPPYNEQFF. DNA for the CDR3: TGTGCCAGTAATGTAGGCACAGGGCCCCCCTACAATGAGCAGTTCTTC. The entire variable domain, with the rest obtained from reference TRBV19 and TRBJ2-1, is as follows: DGGITQSPKYLFRKEGQNVTLSCEQNLNHDAMYWYRQDPGQGLRLIYYSQIVNDFQKGDIAEGYSVSREKKESFPLTVTSAQKNPTAFYLCASNVGTGPPYNEQFFGPGTRLTVL.

This clone was recorded only once. The chain is built from TRBV7-3 and TRBJ2-2; 12 nucleotides match TRBD2. CDR1 is SGHTA and CDR2 is FQGTGA in the germline V gene. The CDR3 covers 15 residues. The ends lost 5 bases at V and 5 bases at J; junction bases unmatched: 3. CDR3 residues: CASSPTSGRTGELFF. The DNA of the CDR3 is TGTGCCAGCAGCCCTACTAGCGGGAGGACCGGGGAGCTGTTTTTT. Looking up the rest from reference TRBV7-3 and TRBJ2-2 gives the full variable domain: GAGVSQTPSNKVTEKGKYVELRCDPISGHTALYWYRQSLGQGPEFLIYFQGTGAADDSGLPNDRFFAVRPEGSVSTLKIQRTERGDSAVYLCASSPTSGRTGELFFGEGSRLTVL.

The J gene is TRBJ2-7, the V gene TRBV28; D gene ambiguous. V lost 1 base, J lost 5 bases, and 15 bases lay in between. This CDR3 region has 15 residues. The germline CDR1 and CDR2 sequences are MDHEN and SYDVKM. In DNA form, the CDR3 reads TGTGCCAGCAGTTTATCCCCCGGGTACGGCGACGAGCAGTACTTC. This translates into CASSLSPGYGDEQYF.

This chain links TRBV5-5 with TRBJ2-3; D gene ambiguous. Germline CDR1 SGHKS, CDR2 YYEKEE (reference sequence). The CDR3 consists of 14 residues. Trimming shortened V by 0 bases and J by 2 bases, and 7 bases separated the two germline ends. CDR3 nucleotide sequence: TGTGCCAGCAGCTTGGAAGCCCTCACAGATACGCAGTATTTT. It codes for CASSLEALTDTQYF.

The rearrangement uses TRBV5-1 and TRBJ2-3; D not certain. V dropped 5 bases and J dropped 6 bases, with 13 bases sitting between them. Per germline, CDR1 SGHRS and CDR2 YFSETQ. CDR3 length equals 13 residues. The CDR3 DNA is TGCGCCAGCAGTGGCGGCCATCTGGATACGCAGTATTTT. This translates into CASSGGHLDTQYF.

V and J are TRBV6-1 and TRBJ2-3; 7 bases fit TRBD1. This CDR3 is 17 amino acids long. The ends lost 6 bases at V and 0 bases at J; junction bases unmatched: 12. Germline V CDR1 and CDR2: MNHNS, SASEGT. The CDR3 sequence: CASREQGWGTSTDTQYF. In nucleotides, the CDR3 is TGTGCCAGCAGAGAACAGGGGTGGGGTACTAGCACAGATACGCAGTATTTT.

The rearrangement uses TRBV11-3 and TRBJ1-5; TRBD1 matches at 8 bases. J lost 4 bases, V lost 5 bases, and 7 bases had no gene match. Germline V gene lookup returns CDR1 SGHNT and CDR2 YENEEA. This CDR3 comprises 15 residues. The CDR3 reads CASSPGTGSNQPQHF. CDR3 nucleotides: TGTGCCAGCAGCCCCGGGACAGGATCTAATCAGCCCCAGCATTTT.

This clone has just a few counts. The V gene is TRBV5-6, the J gene TRBJ2-3; 8 nucleotides match TRBD2. Germline-derived CDR1 and CDR2 are SGHDT and YYEEEE. V dropped 7 bases and J dropped 4; count of bases not matched to a gene: 8. This CDR3 contains 14 residues. The CDR3 coding sequence is TGTGCCAGCGGGCAAGCGGGAGCGGCAGATACGCAGTATTTT. This codes for CASGQAGAADTQYF.

The rearrangement uses TRBV5-1 and TRBJ1-5; D might be TRBD1 (6 bases). Between the trimmed V and J ends, which lost 4 bases and 6 bases, there was a span of 14 bases. This CDR3 is built from 14 residues. The V gene's germline CDR1 is SGHRS and CDR2 YFSETQ. CDR3 in amino acids: CASSPGGRGQPQHF. CDR3 coding DNA: TGCGCCAGCAGCCCCGGGGGGCGCGGTCAGCCCCAGCATTTT.

The chain has TRBV11-2 and TRBJ2-7; 9 bases line up with TRBD1. This CDR3 region has 16 residues. The V gene end was trimmed by 4 bases and the J gene end by 4 bases; junction bases not matched to a gene: 11. Germline V CDR1 and CDR2: SGHAT, FQNNGV. CDR3 nucleotides: TGTGCCAGCAGCTACCCACCGGGACAGGGTGCTTACGAGCAGTACTTC. Translating gives CASSYPPGQGAYEQYF.

The V call is TRBV2, the J call TRBJ1-5; 8 bases fit TRBD1. The CDR3 totals 16 residues. Germline loops: CDR1 SNHLY, CDR2 FYNNEI. Trimming at V came to 3 bases and at J to 6 bases, leaving 10 bases not matched to a gene. The CDR3 spells CASSDRDEQGGQPQHF. CDR3 nucleotide sequence: TGTGCCAGCAGTGACCGCGACGAACAGGGGGGTCAGCCCCAGCATTTT.

This rearrangement joins TRBV18 to TRBJ1-1, with D possibly being TRBD1 (5 bases). The CDR3 runs to 12 residues. Germline CDR1 reads KGHSH; CDR2 reads LQKENI. Trimming took off 3 bases at V and 12 bases at J, with 14 bases between the two ends. The CDR3 loop reads CASSPGEGETFF. CDR3 nucleotide sequence: TGTGCCAGCTCACCGGGGGAAGGAGAAACTTTCTTT. The full variable domain, rest sourced from reference TRBV18 and TRBJ1-1, is NAGVMQNPRHLVRRRGQEARLRCSPMKGHSHVYWYRQLPEEGLKFMVYLQKENIIDESGMPKERFSAEFPKEGPSILRIQQVVRGDSAAYFCASSPGEGETFFGQGTRLTVV.

The chain joins TRBV28 to TRBJ2-7; no definite D call. V was clipped by 2 bases and J by 3 bases, with 2 bases between them. The CDR3 is 11 amino acids. Germline V gene sequence: CDR1 MDHEN, CDR2 SYDVKM. The CDR3 DNA reads TGTGCCAGCAGTTTACTCTACGAGCAGTACTTC. Amino acid sequence: CASSLLYEQYF.

The CDR3 region is CSVDTGWGQPQHF. In DNA, the CDR3 is TGCAGCGTTGACACAGGGTGGGGTCAGCCCCAGCATTTT. The rearrangement uses TRBV29-1 and TRBJ1-5, with TRBD1 as a possible D gene (6 bases). The CDR3 covers 13 residues. V dropped 3 bases and J dropped 6 bases, with 12 bases sitting between them. In germline, CDR1 is SQVTM, CDR2 ANQGSEA.

The chain links TRBV7-2 to TRBJ1-1; D is undetermined. V was pared by 1 base and J by 1 base, with 4 bases between. The length of the CDR3 is 13 residues. Germline assignment: CDR1 SGHTA and CDR2 FQGNSA. CDR3 sequence (DNA): TGTGCCAGCAGCTTAGACCCGAACACTGAAGCTTTCTTT. This translates into CASSLDPNTEAFF.

The V and J genes are TRBV12-1 and TRBJ2-1; TRBD2, the table's D call, was not compared with the DNA. TRBV12-1 is assigned pseudogene status. The CDR3 runs 13 residues. CDR3 DNA sequence: TGTGCCAGCAGCCCGGGACTCGTCAATGAGCAGTTCTTC. Amino acids: CASSPGLVNEQFF.